These 13 T cell receptor beta chains originate from one sample sequenced in a study of post-analysis software for immune sequencing data. General observations from the study: Relative to controls, patients had a handful of TRBV segments at higher frequency, with TRBV5-6, TRBV5-1 and TRBV20-1 among these.

TCR beta cDNA libraries included unique molecular identifiers. MiXCR, run by TCRdb on the PCR reads, gives a single entry per CDR3 protein. Of about 820,000 distinct CDR3 sequences detected, under 70% appear once; the ten largest clones hold approximately 4.5%. These TCRs are of unknown antigen specificity. The sequenced sample consisted of blood. The receptors come from a girl aged 5 to 17 with multiple sclerosis.

This chain joins TRBV9 and TRBJ2-1; D is perhaps TRBD1 (6 bases). CDR1 SGDLS and CDR2 YYNGEE come from the germline V gene. The CDR3 covers 15 residues. V was shortened by 3 bases and J by 3 bases, with 13 bases between the two germline ends. CDR3 region: CASSGIGTHYNEQFF. The CDR3 nucleotides are TGTGCCAGCAGCGGAATAGGGACACACTACAATGAGCAGTTCTTC.

This clonotype turned up a few times. This chain connects TRBV4-1 to TRBJ2-4; D is unclear. The J call could be wrong; TRBJ2-7 is a better fit for the DNA end. Per germline, CDR1 MGHRA and CDR2 YSYEKL. The CDR3 consists of 13 residues. CDR3 region: CASSQDPQYEQYF. In DNA, the CDR3 is TGCGCCAGCAGCCAAGACCCCCAGTACGAGCAGTACTTC.

The V and J genes are TRBV7-3 and TRBJ1-1; D remains ambiguous. The V gene lost 2 bases and the J gene lost 6 bases, with 19 bases spanning the gap. Germline V gene data show CDR1 as SGHTA and CDR2 as FQGTGA. The CDR3 sequence is 16 residues long. In DNA form, the CDR3 reads TGTGCCAGCAGCTTATCCTTCGGACTTGGTACGTCTGAAGCTTTCTTT. It is translated as CASSLSFGLGTSEAFF.

The chain has TRBV7-8 and TRBJ2-4; D could derive from TRBD1 or TRBD2 (5 bases each). V dropped 5 bases and J dropped 3 bases, with 23 bases sitting between them. The germline V gene has CDR1 SGHVS and CDR2 FQNEAQ. The CDR3 runs 18 residues. This CDR3 is CASSPTTGRIHFKNIQYF. CDR3 coding DNA: TGTGCCAGCAGCCCGACGACGGGACGGATACATTTCAAAAACATTCAGTACTTC. The complete variable domain, with remaining parts taken from reference TRBV7-8 and TRBJ2-4, reads GAGVSQSPRYKVAKRGQDVALRCDPISGHVSLFWYQQALGQGPEFLTYFQNEAQLDKSGLPSDRFFAERPEGSVSTLKIQRTQQEDSAVYLCASSPTTGRIHFKNIQYFGAGTRLSVL.

This chain links TRBV25-1 with TRBJ1-2; tentative D call: TRBD1 (6 bases). Trimming pared 6 bases from V and 2 bases from J, leaving 19 bases between. This CDR3 is 16 amino acids long. In germline, CDR1 is MGHDK, CDR2 SYGVNS. This CDR3 is CASSPQTTGANYGYTF. The CDR3 nucleotides read TGTGCCAGCAGCCCCCAAACAACGGGGGCGAACTATGGCTACACCTTC.

The chain joins TRBV29-1 to TRBJ2-7, with D perhaps given as TRBD1 or TRBD2 (6 bases each). V dropped 6 bases and J dropped 6 bases, with 15 bases sitting between them. The germline V gene encodes CDR1 SQVTM and CDR2 ANQGSEA. The CDR3 covers 12 residues. CDR3 sequence (DNA): TGCAGCGTGGATGAAGGGGGGCCCGAGCAGTACTTC. It codes for CSVDEGGPEQYF.

This rearrangement joins TRBV7-9 to TRBJ2-1, with 8 bases lining up with TRBD2. V dropped 2 bases and J dropped 2; count of bases not matched to a gene: 5. This CDR3 region has 16 residues. Germline-derived CDR1 and CDR2 are SEHNR and FQNEAQ (reference sequence). The CDR3 DNA reads as TGTGCCAGCAGCTTAAATTTCGGGAGGGCCTACAATGAGCAGTTCTTC. Translation: CASSLNFGRAYNEQFF.

The V and J genes are TRBV5-1 and TRBJ2-6; the D is unclear. The CDR3 loop spans 16 amino acids. V was pared by 1 base and J by 2 bases, with 10 bases between. Germline loops: CDR1 SGHRS, CDR2 YFSETQ. In nucleotides, the CDR3 is TGCGCCAGCAGCTTGCACAGAATCGCTGGGGCCAACGTCCTGACTTTC. The encoded protein is CASSLHRIAGANVLTF.

This clonotype was seen a few times. The chain links TRBV10-3 to TRBJ2-7; a possible D gene is TRBD1 (6 bases). Germline V gene sequence: CDR1 ENHRY, CDR2 SYGVKD. The V gene lost 4 bases and the J gene lost 3 bases, with 10 bases spanning the gap. There are 13 residues in the CDR3. In nucleotides, the CDR3 is TGTGCCATCAGTGGCGTCAGGGGCTACGAGCAGTACTTC. This codes for CAISGVRGYEQYF.

The sample holds a few counts of this clonotype. V gene TRBV10-3 combines with J gene TRBJ2-3, with 7 bases matching TRBD1. J was trimmed by 4 bases and V by 10 bases; bases with no gene match: 5. Germline assignment: CDR1 ENHRY and CDR2 SYGVKD. CDR3 length: 12 residues. The CDR3: CASRTGSDTQYF. The CDR3 coding sequence is TGTGCCAGCCGGACAGGATCAGATACGCAGTATTTT.

This chain joins TRBV29-1 and TRBJ2-3, with D perhaps matching TRBD2 (6 bases). The V gene's germline CDR1 is SQVTM and CDR2 ANQGSEA. The CDR3 sequence is 13 residues long. The CDR3 is CGAGGGGTDTQYF. CDR3 sequence (DNA): TGCGGCGCCGGGGGAGGAGGGACAGATACGCAGTATTTT.

The rearrangement links TRBV5-6 to TRBJ2-1; 12 nucleotides align to TRBD2. The junction had 7 bases not matched to a gene; V was cut back by 4 bases and J by 2 bases. The CDR3 covers 17 residues. The germline CDR1 and CDR2 sequences are SGHDT and YYEEEE. The chain's CDR3 is CASSPSGGATAYNEQFF. The CDR3 DNA reads as TGTGCCAGCAGCCCTAGCGGGGGGGCCACCGCCTACAATGAGCAGTTCTTC. The full variable domain, completed using reference TRBV5-6 and TRBJ2-1, is DAGVTQSPTHLIKTRGQQVTLRCSPKSGHDTVSWYQQALGQGPQFIFQYYEEEERQRGNFPDRFSGHQFPNYSSELNVNALLLGDSALYLCASSPSGGATAYNEQFFGPGTRLTVL.

The V and J genes are TRBV7-3 and TRBJ2-1; 7 bases map to TRBD2. With 0 bases clipped from V and 3 bases from J, the junction kept 5 bases outside the gene matches. Germline V gene sequence: CDR1 SGHTA, CDR2 FQGTGA. The CDR3 spans 16 residues. This CDR3 is CASSLTGGAHYNEQFF. CDR3 in DNA: TGTGCCAGCAGCTTAACGGGAGGGGCCCACTACAATGAGCAGTTCTTC.